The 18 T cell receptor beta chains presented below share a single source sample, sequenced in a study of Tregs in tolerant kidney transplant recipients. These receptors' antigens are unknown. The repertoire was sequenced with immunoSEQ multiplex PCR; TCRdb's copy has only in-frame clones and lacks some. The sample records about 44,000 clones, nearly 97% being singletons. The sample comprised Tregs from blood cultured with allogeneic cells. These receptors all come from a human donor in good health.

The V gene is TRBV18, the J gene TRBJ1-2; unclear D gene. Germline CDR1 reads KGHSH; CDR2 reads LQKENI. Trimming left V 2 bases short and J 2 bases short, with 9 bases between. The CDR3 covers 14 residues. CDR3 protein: CASSPEGQNYGYTF. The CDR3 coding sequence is TGTGCCAGCTCACCAGAGGGCCAGAACTATGGCTACACCTTC.

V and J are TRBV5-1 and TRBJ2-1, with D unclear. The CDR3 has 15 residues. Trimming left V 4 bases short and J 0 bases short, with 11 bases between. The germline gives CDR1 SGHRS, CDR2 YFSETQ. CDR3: CASSQTAISYNEQFF. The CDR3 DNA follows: TGCGCCAGCAGCCAAACAGCAATCTCCTACAATGAGCAGTTCTTC. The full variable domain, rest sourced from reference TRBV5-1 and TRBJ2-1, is KAGVTQTPRYLIKTRGQQVTLSCSPISGHRSVSWYQQTPGQGLQFLFEYFSETQRNKGNFPGRFSGRQFSNSRSEMNVSTLELGDSALYLCASSQTAISYNEQFFGPGTRLTVL.

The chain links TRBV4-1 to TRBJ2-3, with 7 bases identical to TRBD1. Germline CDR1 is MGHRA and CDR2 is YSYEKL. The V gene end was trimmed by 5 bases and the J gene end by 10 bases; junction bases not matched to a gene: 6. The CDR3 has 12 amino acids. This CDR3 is CASSTRQGPQYF. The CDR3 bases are TGCGCCAGCAGCACCCGACAGGGACCGCAGTATTTT.

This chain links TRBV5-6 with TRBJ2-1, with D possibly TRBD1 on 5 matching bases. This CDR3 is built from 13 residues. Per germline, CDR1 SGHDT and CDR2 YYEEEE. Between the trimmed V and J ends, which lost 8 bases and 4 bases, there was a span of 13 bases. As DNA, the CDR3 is TGTGCCAGTTACCAGGGCGTATACAATGAGCAGTTCTTC. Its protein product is CASYQGVYNEQFF.

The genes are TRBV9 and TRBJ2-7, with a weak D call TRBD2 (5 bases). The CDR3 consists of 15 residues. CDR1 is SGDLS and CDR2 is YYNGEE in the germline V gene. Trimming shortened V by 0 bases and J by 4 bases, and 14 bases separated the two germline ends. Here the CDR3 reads CASSVATGRAYEQYF. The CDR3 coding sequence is TGTGCCAGCAGCGTAGCTACGGGAAGGGCGTACGAGCAGTACTTC.

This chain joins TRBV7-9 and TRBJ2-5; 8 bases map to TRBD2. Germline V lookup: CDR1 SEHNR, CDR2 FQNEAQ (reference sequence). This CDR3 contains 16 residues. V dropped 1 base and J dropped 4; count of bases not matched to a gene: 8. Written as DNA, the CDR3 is TGTGCCAGCAGCTTAGGCTGGCGGGGGGCCTCAGAGACCCAGTACTTC. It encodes CASSLGWRGASETQYF.

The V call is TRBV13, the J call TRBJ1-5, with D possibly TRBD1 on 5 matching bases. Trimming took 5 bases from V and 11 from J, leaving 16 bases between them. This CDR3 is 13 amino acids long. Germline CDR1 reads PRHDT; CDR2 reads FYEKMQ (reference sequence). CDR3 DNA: TGTGCCAGCAGCATCCAAGGGGTCGGGGCCCAGCATTTT. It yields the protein CASSIQGVGAQHF.

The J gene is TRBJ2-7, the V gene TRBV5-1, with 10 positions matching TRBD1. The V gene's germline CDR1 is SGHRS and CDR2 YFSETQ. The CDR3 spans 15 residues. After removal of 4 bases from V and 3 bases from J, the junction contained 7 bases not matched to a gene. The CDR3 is CASSPGTGAFYEQYF. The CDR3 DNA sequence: TGCGCCAGCAGCCCCGGGACAGGGGCCTTCTACGAGCAGTACTTC.

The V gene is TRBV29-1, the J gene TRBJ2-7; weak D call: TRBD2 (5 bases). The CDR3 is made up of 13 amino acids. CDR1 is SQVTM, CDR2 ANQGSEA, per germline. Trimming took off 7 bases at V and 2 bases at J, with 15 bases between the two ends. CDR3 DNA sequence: TGCAGCGCCTCGGGTAGCGTAGCCTACGAGCAGTACTTC. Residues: CSASGSVAYEQYF.

CDR3 sequence (DNA): TGTGCCAGCAGCTCCGGACAGGGGATTTATCCACCCCTCCACTTT. Translation: CASSSGQGIYPPLHF. This rearrangement joins TRBV7-9 to TRBJ1-6; 9 nucleotides line up with TRBD1. The junction had 9 bases not matched to a gene; V was cut back by 4 bases and J by 11 bases. The CDR3 is 15 amino acids. Germline loops: CDR1 SEHNR, CDR2 FQNEAQ (reference sequence).

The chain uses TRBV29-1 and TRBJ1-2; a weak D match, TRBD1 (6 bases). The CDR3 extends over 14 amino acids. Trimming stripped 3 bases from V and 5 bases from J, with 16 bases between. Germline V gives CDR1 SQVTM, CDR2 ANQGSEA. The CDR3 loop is CSVEAGARLYGYTF. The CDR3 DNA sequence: TGCAGCGTTGAGGCAGGGGCGCGGTTGTATGGCTACACCTTC.

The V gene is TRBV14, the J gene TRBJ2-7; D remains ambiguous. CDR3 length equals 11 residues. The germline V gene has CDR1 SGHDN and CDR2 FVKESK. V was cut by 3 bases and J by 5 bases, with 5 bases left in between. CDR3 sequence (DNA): TGTGCCAGCAGCCACGGGCACGAGCAGTACTTC. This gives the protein CASSHGHEQYF.

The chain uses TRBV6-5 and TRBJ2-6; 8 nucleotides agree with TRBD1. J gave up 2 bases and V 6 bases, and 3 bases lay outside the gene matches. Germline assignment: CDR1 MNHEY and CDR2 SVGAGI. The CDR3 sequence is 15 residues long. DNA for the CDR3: TGTGCCAGCAGACAGACAGGGGCTGGGGCCAACGTCCTGACTTTC. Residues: CASRQTGAGANVLTF.

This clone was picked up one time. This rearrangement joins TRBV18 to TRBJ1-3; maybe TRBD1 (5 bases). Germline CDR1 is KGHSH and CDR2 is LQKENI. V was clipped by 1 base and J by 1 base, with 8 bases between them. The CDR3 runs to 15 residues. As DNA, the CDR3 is TGTGCCAGCTCACCACGGGCAGGGTCTGGAAACACCATATATTTT. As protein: CASSPRAGSGNTIYF.

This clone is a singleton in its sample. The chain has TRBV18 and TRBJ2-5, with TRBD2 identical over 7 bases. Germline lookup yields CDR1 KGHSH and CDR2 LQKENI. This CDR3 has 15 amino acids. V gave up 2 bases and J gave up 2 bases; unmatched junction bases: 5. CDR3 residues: CASSPRASGQETQYF. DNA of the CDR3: TGTGCCAGCTCACCAAGGGCTAGCGGTCAAGAGACCCAGTACTTC.

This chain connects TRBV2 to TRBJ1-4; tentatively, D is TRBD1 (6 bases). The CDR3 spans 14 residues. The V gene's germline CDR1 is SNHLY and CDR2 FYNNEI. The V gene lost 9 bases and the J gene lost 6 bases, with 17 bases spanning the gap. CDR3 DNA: TGTGCCAGTAATTGGCAGGGGACGGATGAAAAACTGTTTTTT. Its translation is CASNWQGTDEKLFF.

CDR3 coding DNA: TGTGCCAGCAGCGGGACTAGCGGGGCCTTAGTGGGGTACAATGAGCAGTTCTTC. Protein: CASSGTSGALVGYNEQFF. The rearrangement uses TRBV9 and TRBJ2-1; 12 nucleotides align to TRBD2. Looked up from germline, CDR1 is SGDLS and CDR2 is YYNGEE. After removal of 3 bases from V and 4 bases from J, the junction contained 11 bases not matched to a gene. The CDR3 spans 18 residues.

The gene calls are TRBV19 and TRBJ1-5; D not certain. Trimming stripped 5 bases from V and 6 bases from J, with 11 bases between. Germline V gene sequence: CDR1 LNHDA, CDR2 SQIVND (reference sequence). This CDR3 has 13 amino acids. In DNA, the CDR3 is TGTGCCAGTAGTGTACCTGCGGGTCAGCCCCAGCATTTT. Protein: CASSVPAGQPQHF.